These T cell receptor beta chains were read from a single sample in a study of cytomegalovirus exposure and HLA in healthy donors. Libraries were prepared by immunoSEQ multiplex PCR; TCRdb keeps only in-frame clonotypes and omits some of them. Of around 100,000 clones in the sample, around 82% were seen once. Sequenced input: PBMCs. Receptors were obtained from a woman aged 18 to 35 in good health and CMV-seropositive. Both conserved end residues are part of each CDR3. D genes are given only for firm matches. The size entry is marked missing in some rows and otherwise reads once, few, many or a size class.

>TRBV30|TRBJ1-5|.|TRBD1
CAWSGDRISNQPQHF
TGTGCCTGGAGCGGGGACAGGATTAGCAATCAGCCCCAGCATTTT
>TRBV5-1|TRBJ2-5|.|.
CASSTNHGQETQYF
TGCGCCAGCAGCACAAACCACGGGCAAGAGACCCAGTACTTC
>TRBV9|TRBJ2-5|once|TRBD1
CASSATPGQGAQYF
TGTGCCAGCAGCGCAACCCCGGGACAGGGGGCCCAGTACTTC
>TRBV28|TRBJ2-2|.|TRBD2
CASSALAGSTGELFF
TGTGCCAGCAGTGCGTTAGCGGGTTCCACCGGGGAGCTGTTTTTT
>TRBV9|TRBJ2-5|.|TRBD2
CASSGGLAGVAETQYF
TGTGCCAGCAGCGGGGGACTAGCGGGAGTCGCGGAGACCCAGTACTTC
>TRBV15|TRBJ2-7|few|.
CATSSGTLSSYEQYF
TGTGCCACCAGCAGCGGGACACTGAGTTCCTACGAGCAGTACTTC
>TRBV28|TRBJ2-5|few|.
CASRGDREQYF
TGTGCCAGCAGGGGCGACAGAGAGCAGTACTTC
>TRBV15|TRBJ2-5|.|.
CATGQGPGQETQYF
TGTGCCACCGGCCAGGGTCCGGGCCAAGAGACCCAGTACTTC
>TRBV19|TRBJ1-3|once|TRBD1
CASRSREDRGGNTIYF
TGTGCCAGTAGATCGAGGGAAGACAGGGGCGGAAACACCATATATTTT
>TRBV4-1|TRBJ2-1|few|.
CASSHIDEQFF
TGCGCCAGCAGCCATATCGATGAGCAGTTCTTC
>TRBV4-1|TRBJ2-1|.|TRBD1
CASSLGTGGYNEQFF
TGCGCCAGCAGCCTTGGGACAGGGGGGTACAATGAGCAGTTCTTC
>TRBV5-1|TRBJ1-1|few|.
CASSTNRVADTEAFF
TGCGCCAGCAGCACAAACAGGGTCGCGGACACTGAAGCTTTCTTT
>TRBV25-1|TRBJ2-7|.|TRBD1
CASTPDREAGGYEQYF
TGTGCCAGCACCCCGGACAGGGAGGCGGGCGGGTACGAGCAGTACTTC
>TRBV15|TRBJ1-1|.|.
CATSRQGRNTEAFF
TGTGCCACCAGCAGACAGGGGCGGAACACTGAAGCTTTCTTT
>TRBV28|TRBJ1-2|.|.
CASSFRAGRENTF
TGTGCCAGCAGTTTCAGGGCAGGGCGTGAAAACACCTTC
>TRBV18|TRBJ1-2|.|TRBD1
CASSLDRGPGYGYTF
TGTGCCAGCTCACTTGACAGGGGGCCGGGCTATGGCTACACCTTC
>TRBV15|TRBJ2-7|.|.
CATSRDGPAEQYF
TGTGCCACCAGCAGAGATGGGCCGGCGGAGCAGTACTTC
>TRBV9|TRBJ2-3|.|TRBD2
CASSVRGGGTDTQYF
TGTGCCAGCAGCGTGCGGGGGGGTGGTACAGATACGCAGTATTTT
>TRBV12-5|TRBJ2-1|.|.
CASGLREYNEQFF
TGTGCTAGTGGTTTGCGGGAGTACAATGAGCAGTTCTTC
>TRBV30|TRBJ2-7|.|TRBD2
CAWSEGTSGRAQYF
TGTGCCTGGAGTGAAGGGACTAGCGGGAGGGCCCAGTACTTC
>TRBV7-9|TRBJ1-6|few|TRBD1
CASSLVGTGPSPLHF
TGTGCCAGCAGCTTAGTGGGGACAGGGCCCTCACCCCTCCACTTT
>TRBV2|TRBJ2-5|.|.
CASSPTNGQQETQYF
TGTGCCAGCAGTCCCACTAACGGACAGCAAGAGACCCAGTACTTC
>TRBV28|TRBJ2-7|.|.
CASSLGHYEQYF
TGTGCCAGCAGTTTAGGACACTACGAGCAGTACTTC
>TRBV19|TRBJ1-5|.|.
CASTFREGVQPQHF
TGTGCCAGTACCTTTAGAGAGGGCGTTCAGCCCCAGCATTTT
>TRBV7-9|TRBJ1-2|few|TRBD1
CASTWGSGGDGYTF
TGTGCCAGCACCTGGGGGTCAGGGGGCGACGGCTACACCTTC
>TRBV6-6|TRBJ1-3|.|.
CASSYSPAVGNTIYF
TGTGCCAGCAGTTACTCCCCGGCGGTAGGAAACACCATATATTTT
>TRBV2|TRBJ1-1|few|TRBD1
CAREGARWNTEAFF
TGTGCCAGGGAGGGGGCTCGTTGGAACACTGAAGCTTTCTTT
>TRBV29-1|TRBJ1-5|few|TRBD1
CSVGFGTGINQPQHF
TGCAGCGTTGGATTCGGGACAGGGATTAATCAGCCCCAGCATTTT
>TRBV5-1|TRBJ2-3|few|TRBD2
CASSFFSSGDRSTDTQYF
TGCGCCAGCAGCTTTTTTTCTAGCGGGGACAGAAGCACAGATACGCAGTATTTT
>TRBV6-5|TRBJ2-7|.|TRBD1
CASSPPQGAYEQYF
TGTGCCAGCAGTCCACCGCAGGGGGCATACGAGCAGTACTTC
>TRBV2|TRBJ2-5|.|.
CASSDRGQTQYF
TGTGCCAGCAGTGACAGGGGACAGACCCAGTACTTC
>TRBV18|TRBJ1-2|.|.
CASSPEGVSGYTF
TGTGCCAGCTCACCAGAAGGGGTCAGTGGCTACACCTTC
>TRBV7-9|TRBJ1-2|.|TRBD1
CASSPWDSYGYTF
TGTGCCAGCAGCCCGTGGGACAGCTATGGCTACACCTTC
>TRBV6-5|TRBJ2-1|once|.
CASSYGLTEQFF
TGTGCCAGCAGTTACGGGCTCACTGAGCAGTTCTTC
>TRBV5-8|TRBJ2-4|.|.
CASSLGQENIQYF
TGTGCCAGCAGCTTGGGACAGGAAAACATTCAGTACTTC
>TRBV13|TRBJ1-4|.|TRBD1
CASSSGLDRGGEKLFF
TGTGCCAGCAGCTCAGGCTTGGACAGGGGGGGTGAAAAACTGTTTTTT